This T cell receptor beta chain derives from a study of T cell repertoires in cytomegalovirus infection. This clonotype occurred a few times. Its antigen remains unidentified. Per germline, CDR1 SGHTA and CDR2 FQGNSA. The germline V and J ends were trimmed by 4 bases and 8 bases, with 23 bases remaining between them. CDR3 length: 16 residues. Using its own MiXCR run on the reads, TCRdb lists one record per CDR3 protein. The table shows about 360,000 distinct CDR3 sequences, with around a third occurring only once. The receptor comes from a human donor in good health (CMV status not recorded). Some clones in this sample may be carry-over from other donors' samples. This specimen was cultured PBMCs, taken from culture after CMV antigen stimulation. This rearrangement joins TRBV7-2 to TRBJ1-2; D might be TRBD1 (6 bases). The CDR3 DNA is TGTGCCAGCAGCTCCTTTCTTAGGCAGGGCGGGGGCGGCTACACCTTC. Its translation is CASSSFLRQGGGGYTF.